Shown below are 23 T cell receptor beta chains from a single sample sequenced in a study of CD8 T cell repertoires and HIV-1 epitope variants (TCRdb year 2020). For these receptors, no antigen is known. Library preparation was by the immunoSEQ multiplex PCR assay. Held by TCRdb, this immuneACCESS table contains in-frame sequences only and omits some clones. Under half of the omission traces to an unresolved V gene where checked; the cause of the rest is unknown. Here the sample has around 5,100 clones; about 61% occur a single time. Roughly 40% of the sample goes to the ten largest clones. Sequenced: cultured CD8+ T cells derived from PBMCs. All receptors come from a male donor with HIV.

The chain carries TRBV6-5 and TRBJ1-1; TRBD1 agrees at 7 bases. The CDR3 contains 14 residues. V shed 6 bases and J 0 bases; nucleotides not matched to a gene: 4. Germline V gene sequence: CDR1 MNHEY, CDR2 SVGAGI. CDR3 DNA sequence: TGTGCCAGCAGAGAGACAGGGATGAACACTGAAGCTTTCTTT. Translation: CASRETGMNTEAFF.

Within the sample, this clone is medium-sized. The J gene is TRBJ1-1, the V gene TRBV27, with D tentatively TRBD1 (5 bases). V shed 2 bases and J shed 5 bases, with 9 bases lying between them. There are 13 residues in the CDR3. Germline V CDR1 and CDR2: MNHEY, SMNVEV (reference sequence). The CDR3 nucleotides are TGTGCCAGCAGTTTAGGGGGAGGGACTGAAGCTTTCTTT. Translation: CASSLGGGTEAFF.

This sequence joins TRBV6-4 and TRBJ2-7; D is possibly TRBD1 (5 bases). Germline CDR1 MRHNA, CDR2 SNTAGT. The CDR3 length is 17 residues. Trimming shortened V by 0 bases and J by 1 base, and 16 bases separated the two germline ends. CDR3: CASSDSLWGLESYEQYF. CDR3 DNA: TGTGCCAGCAGTGACTCTTTATGGGGCCTAGAGTCCTACGAGCAGTACTTC.

This clone was recorded once. The chain carries TRBV14 and TRBJ2-1; weak D call: TRBD1 (6 bases). V lost 0 bases, J lost 3 bases, and 12 bases lay in between. The CDR3 loop spans 16 amino acids. Looked up from germline, CDR1 is SGHDN and CDR2 is FVKESK. The CDR3 region has the DNA TGTGCCAGCAGCCAAGATATGGGCAGGGGCTACAATGAGCAGTTCTTC. Residues: CASSQDMGRGYNEQFF.

This chain uses TRBV7-6 with TRBJ2-4; perhaps TRBD1 as D (5 bases). The V and J ends lost 5 bases and 0 bases respectively, with 26 bases between them. Germline CDR1 and CDR2: SGHVS and FNYEAQ. The CDR3 contains 20 residues. For the CDR3, the DNA is TGTGCCAGCAGCCTCTACTCAGGGAACGCCGCCCCAATAGCCAAAAACATTCAGTACTTC. Translating gives CASSLYSGNAAPIAKNIQYF.

The chain has TRBV27 and TRBJ1-5, with D possibly matching TRBD1 (5 bases). This CDR3 region has 17 residues. Germline CDR1 and CDR2: MNHEY and SMNVEV (reference sequence). Trimming removed 4 bases from V and 0 bases from J, with 16 bases in between. The CDR3 DNA sequence: TGTGCCAGCAGTTCGGGAGGGCAGGGCCCTAGCAATCAGCCCCAGCATTTT. Its translation: CASSSGGQGPSNQPQHF.

The chain carries TRBV7-2 and TRBJ2-1, with 14 bases lining up with TRBD2. Looked up from germline, CDR1 is SGHTA and CDR2 is FQGNSA. Germline trimming cut 1 base from V and 9 bases from J; bases unmatched to any gene: 5. The CDR3 runs 16 residues. Written as DNA, the CDR3 is TGTGCCAGCAGCTTAGATGGGACTAGCGGGGGTAGTGAGCAGTTCTTC. Translation gives CASSLDGTSGGSEQFF.

The J gene is TRBJ1-3, the V gene TRBV27; D is possibly TRBD1 (6 bases). The CDR3 has 15 residues. Germline CDR1 and CDR2: MNHEY and SMNVEV (reference sequence). The V gene lost 4 bases and the J gene lost 4 bases, with 14 bases spanning the gap. For the CDR3, the DNA is TGTGCCAGCAGTTCGACAGGCTGGGAAGGAAACACCATATATTTT. Amino acid sequence: CASSSTGWEGNTIYF.

This sequence joins TRBV7-8 and TRBJ1-2, with 8 positions matching TRBD1. Germline V gene lookup returns CDR1 SGHVS and CDR2 FQNEAQ. J gave up 7 bases and V 1 base, and 8 bases lay outside the gene matches. The CDR3 totals 15 residues. In nucleotides, the CDR3 is TGTGCCAGCAGCTTAGGTCTGACAGGGGAGGTTGGCTACACCTTC. This sequence encodes CASSLGLTGEVGYTF.

The J gene is TRBJ1-4, the V gene TRBV28; 10 nucleotides line up with TRBD1. This CDR3 region has 15 residues. The germline V gene has CDR1 MDHEN and CDR2 SYDVKM. V lost 6 bases to trimming and J lost 7 bases; unmatched junction nucleotides: 8. The CDR3 nucleotides read TGTGCCAGCAGGGAGACAGGGGGCGCGGGTGAAAAACTGTTTTTT. Its translation is CASRETGGAGEKLFF.

This clone showed up just a few times. The chain uses TRBV4-3 and TRBJ2-3; no firm D call. Trimming shortened V by 0 bases and J by 2 bases, and 0 bases separated the two germline ends. CDR1 and CDR2 (germline): LGHNA, YSLEER. The CDR3 sequence is 12 residues long. The CDR3 is CASSQDTDTQYF. CDR3 bases: TGCGCCAGCAGCCAAGACACAGATACGCAGTATTTT.

The CDR3 DNA follows: TGCAGCGTTGTAGAGGGAGGTGAAGCTTTCTTT. Translating gives CSVVEGGEAFF. V and J are TRBV29-1 and TRBJ1-1; D is uncertain. Germline-derived CDR1 and CDR2 are SQVTM and ANQGSEA. The CDR3 is made up of 11 amino acids. V was clipped by 4 bases and J by 7 bases, with 10 bases between them.

J is TRBJ2-5 and V is TRBV25-1; D is uncertain. Trimming stripped 3 bases from V and 5 bases from J, with 13 bases between. The CDR3 totals 14 residues. Germline V lookup: CDR1 MGHDK, CDR2 SYGVNS. The CDR3 protein is CASSETVKGETQYF. CDR3 DNA: TGTGCCAGCAGTGAGACCGTGAAGGGCGAGACCCAGTACTTC. The full variable domain, rest sourced from reference TRBV25-1 and TRBJ2-5, is EADIYQTPRYLVIGTGKKITLECSQTMGHDKMYWYQQDPGMELHLIHYSYGVNSTEKGDLSSESTVSRIRTEHFPLTLESARPSHTSQYLCASSETVKGETQYFGPGTRLLVL.

The table lists this clone with a few counts. The V gene is TRBV27, the J gene TRBJ1-6; tentative D call: TRBD1 (5 bases). Trimming removed 7 bases from V and 9 bases from J, with 13 bases in between. The CDR3 covers 13 residues. Germline V gene sequence: CDR1 MNHEY, CDR2 SMNVEV (reference sequence). The CDR3 is CASTGLNSSPLHF. The CDR3 coding sequence is TGTGCCAGCACGGGGCTTAATAGTTCACCCCTCCACTTT.

The J gene is TRBJ1-1, the V gene TRBV7-6; D gene uncertain. This CDR3 has 13 amino acids. Trimming removed 5 bases at V and 3 bases at J, with 10 bases between. CDR1 and CDR2 (germline): SGHVS, FNYEAQ. Here the CDR3 reads CASSLSGDTEAFF. The CDR3 DNA sequence: TGTGCCAGCAGCCTAAGCGGGGACACTGAAGCTTTCTTT.

The V and J genes are TRBV7-8 and TRBJ2-2; D call uncertain. Deletions cut 5 bases from V and 7 bases from J, with 14 bases between. Per the germline V gene, CDR1 is SGHVS and CDR2 is FQNEAQ. The CDR3 sequence is 14 residues long. The CDR3 nucleotides read TGTGCCAGCAGCACCAGGCCCTTGGTCGGGGAGCTGTTTTTT. It codes for CASSTRPLVGELFF.

J is TRBJ2-1 and V is TRBV7-2; 8 nucleotides align to TRBD2. Germline CDR1 and CDR2: SGHTA and FQGNSA. The CDR3 has 15 residues. The trim removed 3 bases at V and 8 bases at J, leaving 9 bases unmatched. The CDR3 DNA reads TGTGCCAGCAGCTTGGCTGCGGGGGGCGGGGATGAGCAGTTCTTC. It is translated as CASSLAAGGGDEQFF.

The chain links TRBV14 to TRBJ2-7; D is possibly TRBD1 (6 bases). The CDR3 has 15 residues. Trimming cost V 4 bases and J 0 bases, with 13 bases left between them. Looked up from germline, CDR1 is SGHDN and CDR2 is FVKESK. The CDR3: CASSRDRSSSYEQYF. In nucleotides, the CDR3 is TGTGCCAGCAGCCGAGACAGGTCTAGCTCCTACGAGCAGTACTTC.

This chain connects TRBV4-1 to TRBJ1-2, with D possibly TRBD1 on 5 matching bases. Germline V gives CDR1 MGHRA, CDR2 YSYEKL. V was pared by 5 bases and J by 3 bases, with 19 bases between. The CDR3 runs to 16 residues. The DNA of the CDR3 is TGCGCCAGCAGCAACCGCGGACACGGAGTTGACTATGGCTACACCTTC. Protein: CASSNRGHGVDYGYTF.

The chain recombines TRBV7-3 with TRBJ2-3; 10 bases agree with TRBD2. The junction had 7 bases not matched to a gene; V was cut back by 0 bases and J by 1 base. From germline, CDR1 is SGHTA and CDR2 FQGTGA. There are 18 residues in the CDR3. Here the CDR3 reads CASSLTPRSGGGTDTQYF. The CDR3 DNA sequence: TGTGCCAGCAGCTTAACGCCCAGAAGCGGGGGGGGCACAGATACGCAGTATTTT.

The gene calls are TRBV6-5 and TRBJ2-7, with TRBD2 matching over 7 bases. The junction had 2 bases not matched to a gene; V was cut back by 0 bases and J by 3 bases. The length of the CDR3 is 14 residues. Germline CDR1 MNHEY, CDR2 SVGAGI. CDR3 sequence (DNA): TGTGCCAGCAGTTACTCAGGGGAGGGCTACGAGCAGTACTTC. It is translated as CASSYSGEGYEQYF.

V and J are TRBV7-8 and TRBJ2-1; 8 nucleotides agree with TRBD2. V lost 6 bases, J lost 3 bases, and 7 bases stayed unmatched. The germline V gene has CDR1 SGHVS and CDR2 FQNEAQ. The CDR3 totals 15 residues. For the CDR3, the DNA is TGTGCCAGCAGGTTGAGCGGGAGCCTCTACAATGAGCAGTTCTTC. Protein: CASRLSGSLYNEQFF.

This rearrangement joins TRBV27 to TRBJ2-5, with 11 bases that match TRBD2. The CDR3 spans 14 residues. CDR1 is MNHEY, CDR2 SMNVEV, per germline (reference sequence). J gave up 9 bases and V 5 bases, and 8 bases lay outside the gene matches. The CDR3 protein is CASSLTSGGGAQYF. For the CDR3, the DNA is TGTGCCAGCAGTCTAACTAGCGGGGGCGGGGCCCAGTACTTC.